The 19 T cell receptor beta chains in this list originate from one sample, sequenced in a study of shared clonotypes between healthy human individuals. Sequencing was performed with immunoSEQ multiplex PCR; in TCRdb, only in-frame clones are kept and a portion is missing. The data show 600,000 to 700,000 clones, 55% to 85% seen once. Material: memory CD4+ T cells sorted from blood. Indicated subset: CD45RA-negative fraction. Receptors were obtained from a woman between 25 and 40 years old in good health.

The chain has TRBV11-3 and TRBJ2-5, with a weak D call TRBD1 (6 bases). Per germline, CDR1 SGHNT and CDR2 YENEEA. V was shortened by 5 bases and J by 3 bases, with 10 bases between the two germline ends. The CDR3 covers 13 residues. The CDR3 spells CASSQGQKETQYF. Here the CDR3 DNA reads TGTGCCAGCAGCCAAGGACAGAAAGAGACCCAGTACTTC.

The count of this clone is one. The chain links TRBV7-8 to TRBJ2-1; D gene ambiguous. The CDR3 runs 15 residues. V was trimmed by 3 bases and J by 4 bases, leaving 13 bases between them. Per germline, CDR1 SGHVS and CDR2 FQNEAQ. The CDR3: CASSLFEAEYNEQFF. CDR3 in DNA: TGTGCCAGCAGCTTGTTCGAGGCGGAATACAATGAGCAGTTCTTC.

This clone came up once. This sample also contains other DNA sequences that code for the same CDR3. The V and J genes are TRBV11-2 and TRBJ2-7, with 7 positions matching TRBD2. V gave up 1 base and J gave up 1 base; unmatched junction bases: 1. Germline CDR1 SGHAT, CDR2 FQNNGV. This CDR3 is built from 14 residues. This CDR3 is CASSLAGGSYEQYF. The CDR3 bases are TGTGCCAGCAGCTTAGCGGGGGGATCCTACGAGCAGTACTTC.

J is TRBJ1-6 and V is TRBV4-1; 7 nucleotides match TRBD1. Germline values: CDR1 MGHRA, CDR2 YSYEKL. The J segment lost 5 bases and the V segment lost 5 bases, leaving 9 bases of the junction unmatched. The CDR3 consists of 16 residues. CDR3 protein: CASSAITGDDNSPLHF. DNA of the CDR3: TGCGCCAGCAGCGCAATAACAGGGGACGATAATTCACCCCTCCACTTT.

The chain links TRBV7-8 to TRBJ2-3, with a possible D match to TRBD2 (6 bases). The CDR3 extends over 16 amino acids. CDR1 SGHVS and CDR2 FQNEAQ come from the germline V gene. The V end lost 1 base, the J end lost 7 bases, and 18 bases lay between the germline ends. CDR3 coding DNA: TGTGCCAGCAGCTTAGAGGGCGGGACGAAAGTATATACGCAGTATTTT. Its protein is CASSLEGGTKVYTQYF.

This clone has just one count. CDR3: CASSLALAGVYEQYF. In DNA form, the CDR3 reads TGCGCCAGCAGCTTGGCCCTAGCGGGAGTCTACGAGCAGTACTTC. This chain joins TRBV5-1 and TRBJ2-7, with TRBD2 matching 10 bases. Germline CDR1 SGHRS, CDR2 YFSETQ. Germline trimming cut 0 bases from V and 3 bases from J; bases unmatched to any gene: 3. CDR3 length: 15 amino acids.

The rearrangement joins TRBV2 to TRBJ2-1; possibly TRBD2 for D (6 bases). Trimming removed 4 bases from V and 5 bases from J, with 12 bases in between. The CDR3 consists of 14 residues. Germline CDR1 SNHLY, CDR2 FYNNEI. CDR3 amino acids: CASSGRAGHNEQFF. In DNA, the CDR3 is TGTGCCAGCAGTGGGAGGGCCGGCCACAATGAGCAGTTCTTC.

A few counts support this clone. Other DNA sequences within the sample encode an identical CDR3. V is TRBV27 and J is TRBJ1-4; perhaps TRBD1 as D (6 bases). Germline CDR1 is MNHEY and CDR2 is SMNVEV (reference sequence). V dropped 4 bases and J dropped 0 bases, with 9 bases sitting between them. The CDR3 length is 15 residues. The CDR3 nucleotides read TGTGCCAGCAGTTCCGGGGGCGCAACTAATGAAAAACTGTTTTTT. Translating it yields CASSSGGATNEKLFF.

The chain combines TRBV27 with TRBJ2-7, with a possible D match to TRBD1 (5 bases). V was clipped by 2 bases and J by 0 bases, with 11 bases between them. CDR3 size: 15 residues. CDR1 MNHEY and CDR2 SMNVEV come from the germline V gene (reference sequence). This CDR3 reads CASSLARVPSYEQYF. The CDR3 nucleotides read TGTGCCAGCAGTTTAGCCAGGGTTCCCTCCTACGAGCAGTACTTC.

The sample holds a few counts of this clone. This chain connects TRBV7-9 to TRBJ1-6, with D uncertain. Germline V gene data show CDR1 as SEHNR and CDR2 as FQNEAQ (reference sequence). This CDR3 has 15 residues. Trimming removed 2 bases from V and 5 bases from J, with 10 bases in between. The CDR3 protein is CASSLPGQNNSPLHF. In DNA, the CDR3 is TGTGCCAGCAGCTTACCGGGCCAGAATAATTCACCCCTCCACTTT.

A word on this clone: This same CDR3 is encoded by further DNA sequences in the sample. This sequence joins TRBV5-1 and TRBJ2-1; weak D call: TRBD1 (5 bases). The germline CDR1 and CDR2 sequences are SGHRS and YFSETQ. The CDR3 length is 15 residues. V dropped 2 bases and J dropped 0 bases, with 9 bases sitting between them. CDR3 sequence reads: CASSFDRSSYNEQFF. Here the CDR3 DNA reads TGCGCCAGCAGCTTCGACAGATCCTCCTACAATGAGCAGTTCTTC.

The chain couples TRBV5-6 to TRBJ2-1; the D gene could be TRBD1 or TRBD2 (6 bases each). Germline V gene sequence: CDR1 SGHDT, CDR2 YYEEEE. V was trimmed by 4 bases and J by 0 bases, leaving 14 bases between them. The CDR3 totals 16 residues. DNA for the CDR3: TGTGCCAGCAGCCGGGGGCGGGAAAGCTCCTACAATGAGCAGTTCTTC. It codes for CASSRGRESSYNEQFF.

This clone was recorded at least ten times. The chain combines TRBV7-9 with TRBJ2-7; D gene ambiguous. The CDR3 extends over 14 amino acids. The V end was cut by 2 bases, the J end by 6 bases, with 14 bases between. From germline, CDR1 is SEHNR and CDR2 FQNEAQ (reference sequence). The CDR3 protein is CASSLSEGSLEQYF. The CDR3 DNA follows: TGTGCCAGCAGCTTATCAGAAGGGTCGCTCGAGCAGTACTTC.

V is TRBV4-2 and J is TRBJ2-1; 9 bases are a match to TRBD2. CDR3 length: 18 amino acids. Germline V gives CDR1 LGHNA, CDR2 YNFKEQ. The V and J ends lost 0 bases and 5 bases, in that order; junction bases with no gene match: 11. In DNA, the CDR3 is TGTGCCAGCAGCCAAGATAGGGTGAAGACTAGCGGAAACAATGAGCAGTTCTTC. Amino acid sequence: CASSQDRVKTSGNNEQFF.

J is TRBJ2-5 and V is TRBV5-4; D may be TRBD1 (5 bases). Germline values: CDR1 SGHNT, CDR2 YYREEE (reference sequence). With 0 bases removed from V and 0 bases from J, the gap between germline ends came to 12 bases. The CDR3 covers 16 residues. CDR3 sequence reads: CASSLGITTDQETQYF. The CDR3 DNA is TGTGCCAGCAGCTTGGGAATTACGACAGACCAAGAGACCCAGTACTTC. The variable domain in full, completed from reference TRBV5-4 and TRBJ2-5, reads ETGVTQSPTHLIKTRGQQVTLRCSSQSGHNTVSWYQQALGQGPQFIFQYYREEENGRGNFPPRFSGLQFPNYSSELNVNALELDDSALYLCASSLGITTDQETQYFGPGTRLLVL.

The CDR3, as DNA: TGTGCCATCAGAGGTGGACAGGGGAACACTGAAGCTTTCTTT. It is translated as CAIRGGQGNTEAFF. The genes are TRBV10-3 and TRBJ1-1; 8 bases match TRBD1. J lost 1 base, V lost 6 bases, and 4 bases had no gene match. Germline V gene data show CDR1 as ENHRY and CDR2 as SYGVKD. This CDR3 is 14 amino acids long.

This rearrangement joins TRBV4-1 to TRBJ2-2, with unresolved D. This CDR3 region has 15 residues. V dropped 3 bases and J dropped 8 bases, with 16 bases sitting between them. Germline CDR1 reads MGHRA; CDR2 reads YSYEKL. Written as DNA, the CDR3 is TGCGCCAGCAGCCACCCCTCGAGGAGTGGTGGGGAGCTGTTTTTT. Encoded protein: CASSHPSRSGGELFF.

The chain combines TRBV14 with TRBJ2-7; D not resolved. The CDR3 loop spans 12 amino acids. Germline loops: CDR1 SGHDN, CDR2 FVKESK. Trimming took off 5 bases at V and 3 bases at J, with 8 bases between the two ends. Written as DNA, the CDR3 is TGTGCCAGCAGCTACAGCGTCTACGAGCAGTACTTC. Residues: CASSYSVYEQYF.

J is TRBJ2-2 and V is TRBV5-1; possible D gene TRBD1, 6 bases. CDR3 size: 15 residues. Trimming cost V 5 bases and J 1 base, with 12 bases left between them. Germline V gene sequence: CDR1 SGHRS, CDR2 YFSETQ. DNA for the CDR3: TGCGCCAGCAGAGGACAGACCAAGAACACCGGGGAGCTGTTTTTT. This gives the protein CASRGQTKNTGELFF.